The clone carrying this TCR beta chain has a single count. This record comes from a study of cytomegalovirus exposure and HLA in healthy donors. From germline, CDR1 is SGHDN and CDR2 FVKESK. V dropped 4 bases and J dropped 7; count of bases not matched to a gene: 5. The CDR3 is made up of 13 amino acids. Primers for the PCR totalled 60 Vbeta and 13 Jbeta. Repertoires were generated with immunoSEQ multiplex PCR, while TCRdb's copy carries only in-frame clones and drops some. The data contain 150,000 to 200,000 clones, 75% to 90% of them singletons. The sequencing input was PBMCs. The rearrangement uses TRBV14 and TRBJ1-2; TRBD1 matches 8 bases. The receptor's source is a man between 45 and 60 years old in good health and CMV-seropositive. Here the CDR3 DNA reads TGTGCCAGCAGCCCCCGGACAGGGTCTGGCTACACCTTC. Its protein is CASSPRTGSGYTF. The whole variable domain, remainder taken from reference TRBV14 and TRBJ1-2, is EAGVTQFPSHSVIEKGQTVTLRCDPISGHDNLYWYRRVMGKEIKFLLHFVKESKQDESGMPNNRFLAERTGGTYSTLKVQPAELEDSGVYFCASSPRTGSGYTFGSGTRLTVV.